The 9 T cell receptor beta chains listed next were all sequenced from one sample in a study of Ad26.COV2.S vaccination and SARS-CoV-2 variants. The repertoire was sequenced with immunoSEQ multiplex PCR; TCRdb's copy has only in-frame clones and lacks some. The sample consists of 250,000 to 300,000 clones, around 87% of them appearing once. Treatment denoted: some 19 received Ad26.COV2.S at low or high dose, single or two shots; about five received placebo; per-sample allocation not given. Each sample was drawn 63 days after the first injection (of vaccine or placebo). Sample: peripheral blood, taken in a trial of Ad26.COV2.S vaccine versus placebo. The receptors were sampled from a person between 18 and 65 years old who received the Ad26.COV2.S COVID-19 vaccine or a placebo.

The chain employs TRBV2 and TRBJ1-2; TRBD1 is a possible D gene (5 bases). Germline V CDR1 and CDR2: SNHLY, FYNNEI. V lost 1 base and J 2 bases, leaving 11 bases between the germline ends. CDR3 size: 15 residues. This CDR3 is CASSEGMGRNYGYTF. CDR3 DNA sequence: TGTGCCAGCAGTGAAGGGATGGGACGCAACTATGGCTACACCTTC.

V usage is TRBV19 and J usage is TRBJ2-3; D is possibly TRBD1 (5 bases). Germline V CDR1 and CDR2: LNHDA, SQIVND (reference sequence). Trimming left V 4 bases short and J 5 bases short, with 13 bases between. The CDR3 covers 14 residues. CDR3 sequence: CASSRQLVRDTQYF. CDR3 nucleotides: TGTGCCAGTAGTAGACAGCTAGTGCGAGATACGCAGTATTTT.

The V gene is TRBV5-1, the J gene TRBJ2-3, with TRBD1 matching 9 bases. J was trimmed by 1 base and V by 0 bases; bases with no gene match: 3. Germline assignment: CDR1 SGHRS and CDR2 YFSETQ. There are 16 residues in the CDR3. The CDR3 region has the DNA TGCGCCAGCAGCTTGGGGGACAGGGTAGGCACAGATACGCAGTATTTT. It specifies CASSLGDRVGTDTQYF.

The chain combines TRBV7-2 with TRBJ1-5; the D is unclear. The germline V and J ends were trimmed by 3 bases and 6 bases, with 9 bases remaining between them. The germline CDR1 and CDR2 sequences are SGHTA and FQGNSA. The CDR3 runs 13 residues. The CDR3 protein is CASSLASIQPQHF. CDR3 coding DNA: TGTGCCAGCAGCTTGGCCTCCATTCAGCCCCAGCATTTT.

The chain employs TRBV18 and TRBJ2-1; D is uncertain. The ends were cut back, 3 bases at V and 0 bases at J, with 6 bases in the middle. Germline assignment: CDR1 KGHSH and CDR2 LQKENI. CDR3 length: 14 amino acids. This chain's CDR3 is CASSPDHSYNEQFF. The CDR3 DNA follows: TGTGCCAGCTCACCGGACCACTCCTACAATGAGCAGTTCTTC.

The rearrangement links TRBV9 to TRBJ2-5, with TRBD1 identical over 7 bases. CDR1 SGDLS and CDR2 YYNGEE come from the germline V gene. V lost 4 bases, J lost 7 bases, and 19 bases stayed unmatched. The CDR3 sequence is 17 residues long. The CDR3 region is CASSPRPTGALSATQYF. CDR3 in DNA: TGTGCCAGCAGCCCAAGGCCTACAGGGGCCTTGTCGGCGACCCAGTACTTC. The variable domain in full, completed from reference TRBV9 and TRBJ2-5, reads DSGVTQTPKHLITATGQRVTLRCSPRSGDLSVYWYQQSLDQGLQFLIQYYNGEERAKGNILERFSAQQFPDLHSELNLSSLELGDSALYFCASSPRPTGALSATQYFGPGTRLLVL.

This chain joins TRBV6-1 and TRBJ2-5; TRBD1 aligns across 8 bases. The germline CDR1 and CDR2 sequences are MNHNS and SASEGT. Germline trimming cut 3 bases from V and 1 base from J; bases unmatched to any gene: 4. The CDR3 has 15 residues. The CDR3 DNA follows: TGTGCCAGCAGTGATATCGGGACAGGCCAAGAGACCCAGTACTTC. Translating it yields CASSDIGTGQETQYF.

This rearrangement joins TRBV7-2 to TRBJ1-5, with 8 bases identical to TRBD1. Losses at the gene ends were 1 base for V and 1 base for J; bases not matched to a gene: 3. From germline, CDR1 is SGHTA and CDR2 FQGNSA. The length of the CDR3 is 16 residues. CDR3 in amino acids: CASSLVGQGSNQPQHF. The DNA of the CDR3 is TGTGCCAGCAGCTTAGTAGGACAGGGCAGCAATCAGCCCCAGCATTTT.

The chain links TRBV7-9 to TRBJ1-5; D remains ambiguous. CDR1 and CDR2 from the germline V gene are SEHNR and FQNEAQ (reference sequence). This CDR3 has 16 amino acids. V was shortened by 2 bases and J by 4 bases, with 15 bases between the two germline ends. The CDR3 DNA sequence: TGTGCCAGCAGCTTAAGTAAGGCGGGAGGTAATCAGCCCCAGCATTTT. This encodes CASSLSKAGGNQPQHF. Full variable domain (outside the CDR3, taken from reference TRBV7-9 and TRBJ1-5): DTGVSQNPRHKITKRGQNVTFRCDPISEHNRLYWYRQTLGQGPEFLTYFQNEAQLEKSRLLSDRFSAERPKGSFSTLEIQRTEQGDSAMYLCASSLSKAGGNQPQHFGDGTRLSIL.